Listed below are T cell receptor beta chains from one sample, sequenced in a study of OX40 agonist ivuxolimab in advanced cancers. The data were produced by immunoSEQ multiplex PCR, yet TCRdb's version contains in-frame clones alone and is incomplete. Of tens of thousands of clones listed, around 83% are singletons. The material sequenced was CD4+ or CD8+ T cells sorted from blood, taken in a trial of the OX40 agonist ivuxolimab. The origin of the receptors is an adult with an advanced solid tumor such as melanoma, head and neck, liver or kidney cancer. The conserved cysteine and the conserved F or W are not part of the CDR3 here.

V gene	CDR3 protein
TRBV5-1	ASSLGQPNEQY
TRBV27	ASSLSRQGAYYGYT
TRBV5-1	ASSLGVLGIARYEQY
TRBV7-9	ASSLKGAETDTQY
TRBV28	ASSSLRDRGKHEQY
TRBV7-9	ASSPITDTQY
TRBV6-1	ASSVLRGPQSQNIQY
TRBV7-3	ASSRDGSGNTIY
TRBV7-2	ASSPDRGAYEQY
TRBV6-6	ASRPGTSGMQTQY
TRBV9	ASGPRGLAGLETQY
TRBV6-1	ASLLHGDSNTEAF
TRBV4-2	ASSQDSGVGYGYT